Sequencing of this T cell receptor beta chain was carried out in a study of blood T cell repertoires in COVID-19 (dated by TCRdb to between 2020 and 2021). The study in broad terms: Collaborator samples came from the United States, Italy and Spain and covered acute and convalescent phases of COVID-19. The dataset comprised deeply sampled blood TCRbeta repertoires from subjects exposed to, actively infected with, or recovered from COVID-19. The prospective study material was composed of cDNA or gDNA derived from T cells, B-cell-depleted T cells, or PBMCs. The samples were drawn from the first 160 participants of the ongoing ImmuneRACE study and from 1,200 or so subjects provided by 6 global collaborators. The repertoires were released in a freely available public database intended as a resource for research on the immune response to SARS-CoV-2. The sample metadata nearly always contained a de-identified subject ID, COVID-19 status, age in years and sex. Where available, HLA class I and class II types were taken from metadata supplied by the sample provider and were not determined by assay-based typing. Overall study results and their limits: Clinical and demographic metadata were provided uncurated, with the amount varying by source and participant.

TCRbeta CDR3 regions were amplified from genomic DNA by means of the immunoSEQ Assay, a bias-controlled multiplex PCR. The study's own analysis went as follows. The number of nucleated cells in each sample was estimated from the amplification of reference gene primers within the assay. To quantify the absolute abundance of each unique TCRbeta CDR3 rearrangement, sequence reads were collapsed and filtered. For each sample, productive Simpson clonality was calculated as the square root of Simpson's diversity index across productive rearrangements. Held by TCRdb, this immuneACCESS table contains in-frame sequences only and omits some clones. Under half of the omission traces to an unresolved V gene where checked; the cause of the rest is unknown. The V and J calls and clone size are taken from that table; D and trimming were inferred from the DNA. In this sample the table shows some 110,000 clones, just under 85% of which occur a single time. The top ten hold about 8% of the sample.

Comment on this clone: The clone's antigen remains unknown. No much larger clonotype is one base removed from it; base qualities were not supplied.

Each collaborating institution followed its own protocols to collect whole blood in K2EDTA tubes. For TCRbeta analysis, collaborator samples were shipped as frozen whole blood, as isolated PBMCs, or as DNA extracted from either sample type. This clonotype originated in a man aged 65 to 85 with active or convalescent COVID-19. Input material: peripheral blood.

The CDR3 reads CASMRVGNTIYF. The DNA sequence is as follows: TGTGCCAGTATGAGGGTCGGAAACACCATATATTTT. The chain links TRBV19 with TRBJ1-3; the D gene assignment is ambiguous. For CDR1 and CDR2, the germline V gene (reference sequence) lists LNHDA and SQIVND. V is shortened by 7 bases, J by 4 bases, and the region joining them spans 8 bases. The CDR3, from cysteine to phenylalanine, totals 12 residues. Only the CDR3 part of the read is kept: 36 bases, read in frame from the first base.